This paragraph covers one TCR beta chain sequence. Its antigen is not identified. The sample is drawn from a study of cytomegalovirus exposure and HLA in healthy donors. Vbeta (60) and Jbeta (13) primers were used in the PCR. Profiled with immunoSEQ multiplex PCR; TCRdb holds only in-frame clones, not every one. Among around 180,000 clones listed, around 68% were seen once. Trimming removed 6 bases at V and 0 bases at J, with 6 bases between. Germline-derived CDR1 and CDR2 are SGHRS and YFSETQ. CDR3 length: 12 residues. Notes on the study in general: TCR beta chain V- and J-gene trimming was linked, in a later analysis, to a missense variant in DCLRE1C. An analysis that came later showed most CMV-associated TCR beta chains appearing HLA-restricted. Altogether, 150 to 200 TCR beta chains were recorded as cytomegalovirus-associated. In a later analysis, at a false discovery rate of 0.05, under 20,000 TCR beta sequences were associated with HLA alleles.

This TCR derives from a girl between 5 and 17 years old in good health and CMV-seronegative. The V call is TRBV5-1, the J call TRBJ1-1; D remains unclear. Sequences were obtained from PBMCs. DNA of the CDR3: TGCGCCAGCAAAACGGTGAACACTGAAGCTTTCTTT. It translates to CASKTVNTEAFF.